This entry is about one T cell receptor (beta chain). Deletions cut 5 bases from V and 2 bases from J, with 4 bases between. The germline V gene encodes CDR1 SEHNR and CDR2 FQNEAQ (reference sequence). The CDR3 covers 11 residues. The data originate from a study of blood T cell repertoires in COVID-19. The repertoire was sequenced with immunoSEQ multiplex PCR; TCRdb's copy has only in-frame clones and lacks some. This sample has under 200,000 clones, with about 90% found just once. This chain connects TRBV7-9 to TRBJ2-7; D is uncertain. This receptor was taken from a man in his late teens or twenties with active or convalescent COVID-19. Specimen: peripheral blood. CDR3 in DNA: TGTGCCAGCAGCCGTACCTACGAGCAGTACTTC. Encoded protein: CASSRTYEQYF.